The 25 T cell receptor beta chains reported below all come from one sample, sequenced in a study of blood T cell repertoires in COVID-19. Sequencing was performed with immunoSEQ multiplex PCR; in TCRdb, only in-frame clones are kept and a portion is missing. The profile covers approximately 160,000 clones, with roughly 84% appearing a single time and roughly 6.8% taken by the ten largest. Sequencing was done on a sample of peripheral blood. The receptors originated from a woman in her forties or fifties in a cohort sampled during active or convalescent COVID-19.

The genes are TRBV5-4 and TRBJ2-3; the match to TRBD2 covers 7 bases. V lost 3 bases, J lost 0 bases, and 4 bases stayed unmatched. Germline values: CDR1 SGHNT, CDR2 YYREEE (reference sequence). The length of the CDR3 is 15 residues. DNA of the CDR3: TGTGCCAGCAGCTCAGCGGGGTCTAGCACAGATACGCAGTATTTT. Protein product: CASSSAGSSTDTQYF.

The chain couples TRBV10-2 to TRBJ2-3; 11 bases align to TRBD1. The CDR3 covers 16 residues. Germline lookup yields CDR1 WSHSY and CDR2 SAAADI. The junction had 4 bases not matched to a gene; V was cut back by 2 bases and J by 3 bases. The CDR3 sequence is CASSEPGQGVTDTQYF. In DNA form, the CDR3 reads TGCGCCAGCAGTGAGCCGGGACAGGGGGTGACAGATACGCAGTATTTT.

This clone was seen a single time. This sequence joins TRBV2 and TRBJ2-7; 9 nucleotides line up with TRBD1. CDR1 and CDR2 from the germline V gene are SNHLY and FYNNEI. Trimming cost V 4 bases and J 3 bases; bases outside gene matches: 7. The CDR3 has 15 residues. The CDR3 DNA reads TGTGCCAGCAGTGGGGGACAGGGTAGGGTCTACGAGCAGTACTTC. Translated: CASSGGQGRVYEQYF.

This clone has a handful of counts. Here the CDR3 DNA reads TGTGCCAGCAGTTTGCCGGTTTCGTTACAGGGGGGCTATGGCTACACCTTC. The encoded protein is CASSLPVSLQGGYGYTF. The J gene is TRBJ1-2, the V gene TRBV28; 8 nucleotides line up with TRBD1. Losses at the gene ends were 3 bases for V and 4 bases for J; bases not matched to a gene: 13. The CDR3 is 17 amino acids. Germline values: CDR1 MDHEN, CDR2 SYDVKM.

J is TRBJ2-1 and V is TRBV2; no clear D. The germline gives CDR1 SNHLY, CDR2 FYNNEI. V was pared by 3 bases and J by 0 bases, with 6 bases between. The CDR3 loop spans 14 amino acids. The CDR3 region is CASSEYSSYNEQFF. CDR3 DNA sequence: TGTGCCAGCAGTGAGTACAGCTCCTACAATGAGCAGTTCTTC.

This chain links TRBV29-1 with TRBJ2-7; 8 nucleotides match TRBD2. The CDR3 totals 14 residues. V shed 3 bases, J shed 1 base, and the junction held 5 bases outside the gene matches. Germline values: CDR1 SQVTM, CDR2 ANQGSEA. DNA of the CDR3: TGCAGCGTTGATTCCGGGGGGGCATCCTACGAGCAGTACTTC. Protein product: CSVDSGGASYEQYF.

V and J are TRBV6-2 or TRBV6-3 and TRBJ2-3; tentative D call: TRBD2 (6 bases). From germline, CDR1 is MNHEY and CDR2 SVGEGT. The CDR3 totals 16 residues. The V end was cut by 2 bases, the J end by 2 bases, with 14 bases between. The CDR3 sequence is CASSYPSRGYTDTQYF. In DNA form, the CDR3 reads TGTGCCAGCAGTTACCCCTCGCGGGGCTACACAGATACGCAGTATTTT.

The V and J genes are TRBV6-6 and TRBJ2-3; D perhaps matches TRBD1 (6 bases). The length of the CDR3 is 13 residues. The V gene lost 6 bases and the J gene lost 3 bases, with 10 bases spanning the gap. Germline-derived CDR1 and CDR2 are MNHNY and SVGAGI (reference sequence). The CDR3 bases are TGTGCCAGCAGCGGCAGGGGAACAGATACGCAGTATTTT. It codes for CASSGRGTDTQYF.

V is TRBV18 and J is TRBJ1-2; 7 bases are shared with TRBD1. The V segment lost 4 bases and the J segment 6 bases; nucleotides outside the gene matches: 2. Germline lookup yields CDR1 KGHSH and CDR2 LQKENI. This CDR3 comprises 12 residues. The DNA of the CDR3 is TGTGCCAGCTCACAACAGGGGAATGGCTACACCTTC. Translated, it gives CASSQQGNGYTF. Full variable domain (missing parts from reference TRBV18 and TRBJ1-2): NAGVMQNPRHLVRRRGQEARLRCSPMKGHSHVYWYRQLPEEGLKFMVYLQKENIIDESGMPKERFSAEFPKEGPSILRIQQVVRGDSAAYFCASSQQGNGYTFGSGTRLTVV.

This clone was observed a handful of times. This sequence joins TRBV6-5 and TRBJ2-3, with 7 bases fitting TRBD1. The CDR3 length is 15 residues. V lost 0 bases and J lost 6; bases outside the gene matches: 6. CDR1 and CDR2 from the germline V gene are MNHEY and SVGAGI. The chain's CDR3 is CASSYSQQGTDTQYF. The CDR3 bases are TGTGCCAGCAGTTACTCACAACAGGGGACGGATACGCAGTATTTT.

The chain recombines TRBV2 with TRBJ2-7, with 9 bases lining up with TRBD1. The CDR3 spans 14 residues. V shed 5 bases and J 2 bases; nucleotides not matched to a gene: 4. The germline V gene has CDR1 SNHLY and CDR2 FYNNEI. The CDR3 nucleotides are TGTGCCAGCAGTCGACAGGGGGACGCCTACGAGCAGTACTTC. Translation gives CASSRQGDAYEQYF.

The V and J genes are TRBV6-6 and TRBJ2-1, with TRBD2 matching over 8 bases. Germline V gene sequence: CDR1 MNHNY, CDR2 SVGAGI (reference sequence). The CDR3 sequence is 14 residues long. The V and J ends lost 2 bases and 9 bases, in that order; junction bases with no gene match: 6. The CDR3 DNA is TGTGCCAGCAGTTACGGACTAGCTTTGGTTGAGCAGTTCTTC. Its protein is CASSYGLALVEQFF.

The chain carries TRBV7-2 and TRBJ1-5; no clear D gene. This CDR3 has 13 amino acids. V dropped 0 bases and J dropped 7 bases, with 7 bases sitting between them. The V gene's germline CDR1 is SGHTA and CDR2 FQGNSA. The CDR3 DNA follows: TGTGCCAGCAGCTTAGCGGAGGGCCAGCCCCAGCATTTT. This encodes CASSLAEGQPQHF.

This clone was seen only once. The chain uses TRBV19 and TRBJ2-5, with 8 bases matching TRBD1. In germline, CDR1 is LNHDA, CDR2 SQIVND (reference sequence). Germline trimming cut 4 bases from V and 5 bases from J; bases unmatched to any gene: 6. This CDR3 has 14 residues. The CDR3 coding sequence is TGTGCCAGTAGTAGTGGACAGGGAGTGGAGACCCAGTACTTC. Its translation is CASSSGQGVETQYF.

CDR3 bases: TGTGCCAGCAGCTTAGACCGGAATCAGCCCCAGCATTTT. It encodes CASSLDRNQPQHF. The chain has TRBV11-1 and TRBJ1-5; D gene unclear. The germline CDR1 and CDR2 sequences are SGHAT and FQDESV (reference sequence). CDR3 length equals 13 residues. V shed 1 base and J shed 4 bases, with 5 bases lying between them. The entire variable domain, with the rest obtained from reference TRBV11-1 and TRBJ1-5, is as follows: EAEVAQSPRYKITEKSQAVAFWCDPISGHATLYWYRQILGQGPELLVQFQDESVVDDSQLPKDRFSAERLKGVDSTLKIQPAELGDSAMYLCASSLDRNQPQHFGDGTRLSIL.

CDR3 coding DNA: TGTGCCTGGGATCCGGGACTAGCGCTATCCTACGAGCAGTACTTC. It specifies CAWDPGLALSYEQYF. The chain links TRBV30 to TRBJ2-7; 10 positions agree with TRBD2. In germline, CDR1 is GTSNPN, CDR2 SVGIG (reference sequence). The CDR3 is 15 residues long. The J segment lost 1 base and the V segment lost 5 bases, leaving 8 bases of the junction unmatched.

The chain is built from TRBV6-5 and TRBJ1-3, with D maybe TRBD1 (5 bases). This CDR3 has 14 residues. CDR1 MNHEY and CDR2 SVGAGI come from the germline V gene. V was shortened by 11 bases and J by 3 bases, with 17 bases between the two germline ends. CDR3 loop: CASAQGDFGNTIYF. DNA of the CDR3: TGTGCCTCAGCCCAGGGTGATTTTGGAAACACCATATATTTT.

The J gene is TRBJ1-2, the V gene TRBV6-2 or TRBV6-3; the D is unclear. V lost 2 bases to trimming and J lost 4 bases, with 8 bases between them. The germline V gene encodes CDR1 MNHEY and CDR2 SVGEGT. The CDR3 has 13 residues. DNA of the CDR3: TGTGCCAGCAGTTACCAGGTGGTCTATGGCTACACCTTC. It yields the protein CASSYQVVYGYTF.

J is TRBJ1-6 and V is TRBV9; weak D call: TRBD1 (5 bases). Germline loops: CDR1 SGDLS, CDR2 YYNGEE. This CDR3 comprises 15 residues. Trimming removed 0 bases at V and 5 bases at J, with 9 bases between. Here the CDR3 DNA reads TGTGCCAGCAGCGTAGCAGGGTCCAATAATTCACCCCTCCACTTT. This encodes CASSVAGSNNSPLHF. Looking up the rest from reference TRBV9 and TRBJ1-6 gives the full variable domain: DSGVTQTPKHLITATGQRVTLRCSPRSGDLSVYWYQQSLDQGLQFLIQYYNGEERAKGNILERFSAQQFPDLHSELNLSSLELGDSALYFCASSVAGSNNSPLHFGNGTRLTVT.

V is TRBV19 and J is TRBJ1-5, with 8 bases that match TRBD1. The trim removed 7 bases at V and 6 bases at J, leaving 8 bases unmatched. The germline CDR1 and CDR2 sequences are LNHDA and SQIVND (reference sequence). The CDR3 is 14 residues long. CDR3: CASTQGAQGQPQHF. The CDR3 DNA follows: TGTGCCAGTACCCAGGGGGCGCAAGGTCAGCCCCAGCATTTT.

The V and J genes are TRBV15 and TRBJ2-1, with 8 positions matching TRBD1. Losses at the gene ends were 6 bases for V and 10 bases for J; bases not matched to a gene: 14. Germline V gives CDR1 LNHNV, CDR2 YYDKDF (reference sequence). The CDR3 totals 15 residues. The CDR3 region has the DNA TGTGCCACCAGAAGGGGGGACAGGACCTCCGGGGAGCAGTTCTTC. Translation gives CATRRGDRTSGEQFF.

The rearrangement joins TRBV14 to TRBJ1-2; D possibly corresponds to TRBD1 (5 bases). Trimming pared 1 base from V and 7 bases from J, leaving 16 bases between. Looked up from germline, CDR1 is SGHDN and CDR2 is FVKESK. The length of the CDR3 is 15 residues. The CDR3 region has the DNA TGTGCCAGCAGCCAAGTGGCAGGGAACCAGGGTGGCTACACCTTC. Translating gives CASSQVAGNQGGYTF.

This chain uses TRBV20-1 with TRBJ2-7; D uncertain. The V gene's germline CDR1 is DFQATT and CDR2 SNEGSKA (reference sequence). V was trimmed by 2 bases and J by 2 bases, leaving 4 bases between them. The CDR3 is 11 amino acids. The chain's CDR3 is CSARQTYEQYF. The DNA of the CDR3 is TGCAGTGCTAGACAGACCTACGAGCAGTACTTC.

The V and J genes are TRBV11-2 and TRBJ2-7; 7 nucleotides match TRBD1. This CDR3 is built from 16 residues. The V and J ends lost 2 bases and 2 bases, in that order; junction bases with no gene match: 9. The germline gives CDR1 SGHAT, CDR2 FQNNGV. The CDR3 bases are TGTGCCAGCAGCTTAATTGGACAGGAGAGGACCTACGAGCAGTACTTC. Translated: CASSLIGQERTYEQYF.

The gene calls are TRBV7-9 and TRBJ1-1; D remains ambiguous. The V end was cut by 6 bases, the J end by 7 bases, with 18 bases between. CDR1 and CDR2 (germline): SEHNR, FQNEAQ (reference sequence). The CDR3 extends over 14 amino acids. CDR3 region: CASRDGRAYGEAFF. The CDR3 DNA is TGTGCCAGCAGGGACGGGCGGGCTTACGGTGAAGCTTTCTTT.